This is a list of T cell receptor beta chains from one sample in a study of Graves' ophthalmopathy and Graves' hyperthyroidism. Using its own MiXCR run on the multiplex PCR reads, TCRdb lists one record per CDR3 protein. The data contain a few hundred thousand distinct CDR3 sequences, roughly 21% of them seen just once; the ten biggest clones take up roughly 3%. Material: peripheral blood. These receptors all come from a woman between 18 and 30 years old with stable Graves' hyperthyroidism. CDR3s include the opening cysteine and the closing phenylalanine or tryptophan. Fields, in order: V gene, clone size, D gene, J gene, CDR3 DNA, CDR3 protein. D genes are given only for firm matches. Clone size, where shown, is once, few, many, or a class for clones that have expanded.

TRBV3-1	many	-	TRBJ1-1	TGTGCCAGCAGACGAGGAGATAAGGGGACCTCTGAAGCTTTCTTT	CASRRGDKGTSEAFF
TRBV2	-	-	TRBJ1-2	TGTGCCAGCAGATCAGGGACCTATGGCTACACCTTC	CASRSGTYGYTF
TRBV10-3	once	-	TRBJ2-5	TGTGCCATCAGTGATTTCGGAGGGGCCCAAGAGACCCAGTACTTC	CAISDFGGAQETQYF
TRBV6-5	many	TRBD1	TRBJ2-7	TGTGCCAGCGGTTACGGACAGGGAAGAGAGCAGTACTTC	CASGYGQGREQYF
TRBV12-3/TRBV12-4	many	-	TRBJ2-5	TGTGCCAGCAGTTCTACCCAGGGCGGGGAGACCCAGTACTTC	CASSSTQGGETQYF
TRBV11-2	many	TRBD1	TRBJ2-5	TGTGCCAGCAGCATAGGGACAGGCCATTCCTTTTTC	CASSIGTGHSFF
TRBV3-1	-	-	TRBJ1-3	TGTGCCAGCAGCCACGGACAGTCAGGAAACACCATATATTTT	CASSHGQSGNTIYF
TRBV28	many	-	TRBJ2-5	TGTGCCAGCAGTTTAGATGCTGGGGTGAGGGAGACCCAGTACTTC	CASSLDAGVRETQYF
TRBV12-3/TRBV12-4	few	-	TRBJ1-2	TGTGCCAGCAGTTTAGACGGGGCTTATGGCTACACCTTC	CASSLDGAYGYTF
TRBV20-1	many	-	TRBJ2-5	TGCAGTGCTAGCCCACCGGGGGCTCTCCAAGAGACCCAGTACTTC	CSASPPGALQETQYF
TRBV20-1	many	-	TRBJ1-1	TGCAGTCCAGTGGAGATCCGGGGAATGAACACTGAAGCTTTCTTT	CSPVEIRGMNTEAFF
TRBV6-5	-	-	TRBJ2-5	TGTGCCAGCAGTTACTCGGAGCTCAGCCAAGAGACCCAGTACTTC	CASSYSELSQETQYF
TRBV20-1	many	TRBD2	TRBJ2-2	TGCAGTGCTAGAGATAGACTAGCGGGAGGGTATACCGGGGAGCTGTTTTTT	CSARDRLAGGYTGELFF
TRBV19	-	TRBD1	TRBJ1-2	TGTGCCAGTAGTACGGACAGGGGGCTGAATGGCTACACCTTC	CASSTDRGLNGYTF
TRBV15	-	-	TRBJ2-4	TGTGCCACCAGCAGATCTTGGGTCAGGATGAACATTAAGTACTTC	CATSRSWVRMNIKYF
TRBV7-2	-	TRBD1	TRBJ1-6	TGTGCCAGCAGCTTCGACAGGGGGCGTTCTTCACCCCTCCACTTT	CASSFDRGRSSPLHF
TRBV12-3/TRBV12-4	-	TRBD1	TRBJ2-1	TGTGCCAGCAGTACTGACAGGGCAATCTACAATGAGCAGTTCTTC	CASSTDRAIYNEQFF
TRBV6-2/TRBV6-3	-	TRBD2	TRBJ2-7	TGTGCCAGCACCGACGGACTAGTAACTTCCTACGAGCAGTACTTC	CASTDGLVTSYEQYF
TRBV11-2	many	-	TRBJ1-2	TGTGCCAGCAGCCTACTAACAGGGCCCCTCTTCTATGGCTACACCTTC	CASSLLTGPLFYGYTF
TRBV15	-	-	TRBJ1-6	TGTGCCACCAGCAAGGTGGCTCACGGTATCTATAATTCACCCCTCCACTTT	CATSKVAHGIYNSPLHF
TRBV20-1	many	TRBD2	TRBJ2-7	TGCAGTGCTAGAGATGGTGCGGGAGCCTCCTACGAGCAGTACTTC	CSARDGAGASYEQYF
TRBV19	few	TRBD1	TRBJ1-5	TGTGCCAGTACCGCGGACAGGGGATATCAGCCCCAGCATTTT	CASTADRGYQPQHF
TRBV11-3	few	-	TRBJ2-5	TGTGCCAGCAGCTTGACTATTGGGGAGACCCAGTACTTC	CASSLTIGETQYF
TRBV7-8	few	-	TRBJ2-2	TGTGCCAGCAGCTTAGCGCCACAACCAGCCGAGGGTACCGGGGAGCTGTTTTTT	CASSLAPQPAEGTGELFF
TRBV9	many	-	TRBJ1-2	TGTGCCAGCAGCCCTTACGGACAGCCTAATAACTATGGCTACACCTTC	CASSPYGQPNNYGYTF
TRBV10-3	many	TRBD2	TRBJ2-7	TGTGCCATCAGTCCATGGACTAGCAGGTACGAGCAGTACTTC	CAISPWTSRYEQYF
TRBV10-1	many	-	TRBJ1-2	TGCGCCAGCACGGGGAAGGCTAACTATGGCTACACCTTC	CASTGKANYGYTF
TRBV3-1	few	TRBD1	TRBJ2-4	TGTGCCAGCAGCCTCCTCCGGGACAGCAAAAACATTCAGTACTTC	CASSLLRDSKNIQYF
TRBV27	many	-	TRBJ1-2	TGTGCCAGCAGTTTATTCTCCAGGGGAGCTAACTATGGCTACACCTTC	CASSLFSRGANYGYTF
TRBV18	-	-	TRBJ2-5	TGTGCCAGCTCACCACCTACACTTCAAGAGACCCAGTACTTC	CASSPPTLQETQYF